This entry lists 2 T cell receptor beta chains sequenced from one sample in a study of shared clonotypes between healthy human individuals. Here immunoSEQ multiplex PCR was the method, and the copy in TCRdb shows in-frame clones only, minus some. The data show 1.6 million or so clones, roughly 97% seen once. The sample consisted of naive CD4+ T cells sorted from blood. This sample's subset: CD45RA+ positively selected. These receptors came from a man aged 30-40 years in good health.

The rearrangement joins TRBV10-3 to TRBJ2-3, with 7 bases aligning to TRBD2. V lost 2 bases and J lost 2; bases outside the gene matches: 4. The germline CDR1 and CDR2 sequences are ENHRY and SYGVKD. The CDR3 spans 15 residues. The CDR3 DNA follows: TGTGCCATCAGTGAGCCGGGGGGTACCACAGATACGCAGTATTTT. It translates to CAISEPGGTTDTQYF.

CDR3 residues: CASSLVPTGAQYF. CDR3 sequence (DNA): TGTGCCAGCAGCTTAGTCCCTACGGGGGCCCAGTACTTC. The V gene is TRBV11-2, the J gene TRBJ2-5, with D tentatively TRBD2 (6 bases). Germline V CDR1 and CDR2: SGHAT, FQNNGV. The V end lost 1 base, the J end lost 9 bases, and 12 bases lay between the germline ends. The CDR3 covers 13 residues. The full variable domain, in which reference TRBV11-2 and TRBJ2-5 provide the parts outside the CDR3, is EAGVAQSPRYKIIEKRQSVAFWCNPISGHATLYWYQQILGQGPKLLIQFQNNGVVDDSQLPKDRFSAERLKGVDSTLKIQPAKLEDSAVYLCASSLVPTGAQYFGPGTRLLVL.